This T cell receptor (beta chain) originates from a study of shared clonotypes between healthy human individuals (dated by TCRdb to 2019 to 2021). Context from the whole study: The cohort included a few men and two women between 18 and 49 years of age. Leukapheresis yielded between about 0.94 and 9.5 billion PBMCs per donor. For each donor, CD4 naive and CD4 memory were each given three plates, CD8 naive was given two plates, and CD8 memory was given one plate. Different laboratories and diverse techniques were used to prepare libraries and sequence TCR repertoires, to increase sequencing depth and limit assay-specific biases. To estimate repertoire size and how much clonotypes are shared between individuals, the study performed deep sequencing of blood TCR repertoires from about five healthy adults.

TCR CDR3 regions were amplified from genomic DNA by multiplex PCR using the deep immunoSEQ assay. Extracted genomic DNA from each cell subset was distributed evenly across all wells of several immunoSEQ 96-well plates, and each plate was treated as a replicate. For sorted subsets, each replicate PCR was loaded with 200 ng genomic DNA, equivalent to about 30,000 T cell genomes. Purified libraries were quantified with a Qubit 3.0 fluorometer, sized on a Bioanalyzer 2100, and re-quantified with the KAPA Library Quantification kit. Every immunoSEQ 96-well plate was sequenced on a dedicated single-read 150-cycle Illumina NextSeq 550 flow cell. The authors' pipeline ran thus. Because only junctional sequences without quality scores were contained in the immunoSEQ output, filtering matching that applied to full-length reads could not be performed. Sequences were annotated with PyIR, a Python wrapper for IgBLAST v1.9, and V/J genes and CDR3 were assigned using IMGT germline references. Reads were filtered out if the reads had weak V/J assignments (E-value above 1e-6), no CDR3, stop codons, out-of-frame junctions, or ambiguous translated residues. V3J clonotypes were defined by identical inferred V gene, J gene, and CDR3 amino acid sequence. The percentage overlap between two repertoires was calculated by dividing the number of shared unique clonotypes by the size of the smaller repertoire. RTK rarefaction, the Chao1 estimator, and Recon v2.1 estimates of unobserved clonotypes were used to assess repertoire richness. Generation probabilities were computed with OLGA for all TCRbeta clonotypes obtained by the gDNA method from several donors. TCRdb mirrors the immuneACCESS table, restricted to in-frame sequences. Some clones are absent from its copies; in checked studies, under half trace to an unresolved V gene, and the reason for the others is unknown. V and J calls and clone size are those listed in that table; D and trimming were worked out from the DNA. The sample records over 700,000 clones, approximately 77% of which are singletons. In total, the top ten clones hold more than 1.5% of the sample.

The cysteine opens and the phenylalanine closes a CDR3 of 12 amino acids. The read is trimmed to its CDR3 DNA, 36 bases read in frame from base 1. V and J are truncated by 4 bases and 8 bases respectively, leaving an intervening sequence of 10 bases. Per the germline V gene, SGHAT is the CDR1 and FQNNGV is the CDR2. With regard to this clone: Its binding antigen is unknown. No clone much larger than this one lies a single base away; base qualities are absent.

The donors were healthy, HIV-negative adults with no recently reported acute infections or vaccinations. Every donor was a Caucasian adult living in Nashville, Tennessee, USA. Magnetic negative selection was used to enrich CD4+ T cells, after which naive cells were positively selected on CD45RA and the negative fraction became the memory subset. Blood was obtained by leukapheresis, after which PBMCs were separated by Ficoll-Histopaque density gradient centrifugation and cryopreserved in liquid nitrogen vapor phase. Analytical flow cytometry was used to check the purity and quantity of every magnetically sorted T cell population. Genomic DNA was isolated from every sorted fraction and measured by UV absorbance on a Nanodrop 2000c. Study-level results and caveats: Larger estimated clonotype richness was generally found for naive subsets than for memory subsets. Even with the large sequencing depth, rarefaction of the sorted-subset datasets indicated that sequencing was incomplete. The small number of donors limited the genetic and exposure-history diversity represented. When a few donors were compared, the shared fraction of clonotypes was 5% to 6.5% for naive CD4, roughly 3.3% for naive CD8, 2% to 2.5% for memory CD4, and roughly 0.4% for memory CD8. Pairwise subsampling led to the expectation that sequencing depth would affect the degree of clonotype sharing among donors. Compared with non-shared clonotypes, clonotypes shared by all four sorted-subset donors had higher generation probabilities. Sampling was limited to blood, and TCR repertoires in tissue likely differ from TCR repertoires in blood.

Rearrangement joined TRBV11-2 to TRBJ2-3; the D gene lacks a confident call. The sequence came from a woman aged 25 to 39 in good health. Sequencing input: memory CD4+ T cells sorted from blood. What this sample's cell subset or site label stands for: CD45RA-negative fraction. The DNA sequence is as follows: TGTGCCAGCAGCTCGTACGCAGGTACGCAGTATTTT. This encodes CASSSYAGTQYF. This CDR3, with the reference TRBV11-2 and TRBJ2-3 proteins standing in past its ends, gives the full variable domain EAGVAQSPRYKIIEKRQSVAFWCNPISGHATLYWYQQILGQGPKLLIQFQNNGVVDDSQLPKDRFSAERLKGVDSTLKIQPAKLEDSAVYLCASSSYAGTQYFGPGTRLTVL.